This is a list of T cell receptor beta chains from one sample in a study of T cell clones after liver transplantation. Using immunoSEQ multiplex PCR, the repertoire was profiled, and TCRdb retains in-frame clones only, with some absent. The sample holds about 45,000 clones, about 86% seen once. This sample comprised CD4+ T cells from blood, obtained 24 months after liver transplant. The source of these receptors is a human patient who received a liver transplant. Some of the T cells may derive from the graft donor. The CDR3 runs from the conserved cysteine through the conserved F or W. Fields, in order: CDR3 DNA, CDR3 protein, V gene, D gene, J gene, clone size. A D gene is named only where the DNA matches it firmly. Clone size, where shown, is once, few, many, or a class for clones that have expanded.

TGCGCCAGCAGCTTGGCGGACTACCTACAGTACAATGAGCAGTTCTTC,CASSLADYLQYNEQFF,TRBV5-1,.,TRBJ2-1,few
TGCGCCTTCCAAGGACAGGGCCGGACAAGCTCTGGAAACACCATATATTTT,CAFQGQGRTSSGNTIYF,TRBV10-1,TRBD1,TRBJ1-3,once
TGTGCCAGTAGTATTTACCCCCGACTAGCGGGGGCCGGGGAGACCCAGTACTTC,CASSIYPRLAGAGETQYF,TRBV19,TRBD2,TRBJ2-5,.
TGTGCCAGCAGCCCCTCTCAACGGAGCTCCTACGAGCAGTACTTC,CASSPSQRSSYEQYF,TRBV5-4,.,TRBJ2-7,.
TGCAGCGTTGGACTCGAGACCCAGTACTTC,CSVGLETQYF,TRBV29-1,.,TRBJ2-5,.
TGTGCCAGCTCATCGGGACAGGGGAACACCATATATTTT,CASSSGQGNTIYF,TRBV18,TRBD1,TRBJ1-3,once
TGCGCCAGCAGTCAATTCGGGGTGGATCAGCCCCAGCATTTT,CASSQFGVDQPQHF,TRBV23-1,.,TRBJ1-5,.
TGTGCCAGCAGCTTAACGACCGGGACGAACACTGAAGCTTTCTTT,CASSLTTGTNTEAFF,TRBV7-3,.,TRBJ1-1,.
TGTGCCAGCAGTCCTACCGGGACAGCTTTCTATGGCTACACCTTC,CASSPTGTAFYGYTF,TRBV6-4,TRBD1,TRBJ1-2,.
TGCGCCAGCAGCTGGGGAGCGGGCATAAGCGGGACTGGATCCTACGAGCAGTACTTC,CASSWGAGISGTGSYEQYF,TRBV5-1,TRBD2,TRBJ2-7,.